This TCR beta chain appears in the sequencing data of a study of shared clonotypes between healthy human individuals. Germline CDR1 reads LNHDA; CDR2 reads SQIVND (reference sequence). V lost 4 bases, J lost 10 bases, and 2 bases stayed unmatched. The CDR3 is 14 amino acids. Clones were read by immunoSEQ multiplex PCR, and TCRdb kept only the in-frame ones, dropping some. The profile shows some 490,000 clones, over 70% of them singletons. V and J are TRBV19 and TRBJ2-1, with TRBD2 matching over 15 bases. This clonotype originated in a woman between 35 and 50 years old in good health. Some clones in this sample may be carry-over from other donors' samples. Sequencing was carried out using PBMCs. CDR3 sequence (DNA): TGTGCCAGTAGTACTGGACTAGCGGGAGGGGAGCAGTTCTTC. Protein: CASSTGLAGGEQFF.